These 9 T cell receptor beta chains originate from one sample sequenced in a study of Graves' ophthalmopathy and Graves' hyperthyroidism (dated by TCRdb to 2016 to 2019). Sequencing took place on an Illumina HiSeq 2000. TCR beta CDR3 regions were amplified from RNA transcripts for repertoire sequencing. The first round was an RT-PCR using HTBI primers with the Qiagen OneStep RT-PCR kit, and this first round was followed by a second-round multiplex PCR, then size selection and purification. TCRdb itself trimmed the public reads at Q25 with fastp, ran MiXCR and retained productive beta chains. Every entry covers one CDR3 protein and lists the most common genes and DNA from its rows. In this sample the table shows about 1.2 million distinct CDR3 sequences, 35% to 45% of which occur a single time. Over 8.5% of the sample belongs to the ten largest clones. The sample taken for sequencing was peripheral blood or thyroid tissue (not recorded which). The source is an adult man with Graves' hyperthyroidism.

This chain joins TRBV6-2 or TRBV6-3 and TRBJ1-5, with no clear D. The length of the CDR3 is 12 residues. V dropped 6 bases and J dropped 7 bases, with 10 bases sitting between them. The germline gives CDR1 MNHEY, CDR2 SVGEGT. CDR3 DNA: TGTGCCAGCAGCGTCGGGCTCCAGCCCCAGCATTTT. It specifies CASSVGLQPQHF.

The chain employs TRBV11-2 and TRBJ2-5; 14 nucleotides line up with TRBD2. The tail of the sequence fits TRBJ2-1 better, so the J call may be wrong. The germline V gene encodes CDR1 SGHAT and CDR2 FQNNGV. The CDR3 is 16 residues long. This CDR3 is CASRSGGTSGRHEQFF. CDR3 sequence (DNA): TGTGCCAGCAGATCGGGAGGGACTAGCGGGAGACACGAGCAGTTCTTC.

This clonotype has ten or more counts. The CDR3 DNA is TGTGCCAGCAGCCTTCAGGGACTAGCGTCATCTGGGGAGTACGAGCAGTACTTC. It is translated as CASSLQGLASSGEYEQYF. The V gene is TRBV13, the J gene TRBJ2-7; 10 positions agree with TRBD2. Germline-derived CDR1 and CDR2 are PRHDT and FYEKMQ (reference sequence). J gave up 4 bases and V 5 bases, and 17 bases lay outside the gene matches. The CDR3 runs 18 residues.

This clonotype was picked up a small number of times. The CDR3 nucleotides are TGTGCCACCAATCAAGGACTCCAAGAGACCCAGTACTTC. This gives the protein CATNQGLQETQYF. V usage is TRBV28 and J usage is TRBJ2-5; perhaps TRBD2 as D (5 bases). From germline, CDR1 is MDHEN and CDR2 SYDVKM. CDR3 size: 13 residues. Trimming cost V 10 bases and J 1 base, with 13 bases left between them.

This clonotype appeared many times. The J gene is TRBJ1-5, the V gene TRBV2; TRBD1 matches 9 bases. CDR3 length: 13 residues. Trimming removed 9 bases from V and 4 bases from J; junction bases left unmatched: 4. Germline V gives CDR1 SNHLY, CDR2 FYNNEI. CDR3 sequence: CARTDRGNQPQHF. CDR3 bases: TGTGCCAGGACGGACAGGGGAAATCAGCCCCAGCATTTT.

In this sample, this clonotype turned up many times. The chain joins TRBV14 to TRBJ2-6, with D tentatively TRBD1 or TRBD2 (5 bases each). V lost 8 bases and J 0 bases, leaving 11 bases between the germline ends. Germline CDR1 and CDR2: SGHDN and FVKESK. The CDR3 runs to 15 residues. CDR3 bases: TGTGCCAGCCGGATGGGGACCTCTGGGGCCAACGTCCTGACTTTC. As protein: CASRMGTSGANVLTF.

The chain carries TRBV3-1 and TRBJ1-2; D is possibly TRBD1 (5 bases). Germline CDR1 LGHDT, CDR2 YNNKEL (reference sequence). The ends were cut back, 4 bases at V and 4 bases at J, with 22 bases in the middle. This CDR3 comprises 17 residues. CDR3 in DNA: TGTGCCAGCAGCCCAGGGACCGGTGATCGGGTTGGCTATGGCTACACCTTC. Amino acids: CASSPGTGDRVGYGYTF.

This clonotype was counted many times. The junction shows a germline mismatch at one end, possibly a read error. The chain employs TRBV29-1 and TRBJ2-7, with 12 bases matching TRBD2. Looked up from germline, CDR1 is SQVTM and CDR2 is ANQGSEA. The CDR3 is made up of 17 amino acids. Here the CDR3 DNA reads TGCAGCGTTTCTCCATCTCTCCTTTCGGGACTAGCGGGCGAGCAGGACTTC. Amino acids: CSVSPSLLSGLAGEQDF.

The chain recombines TRBV3-2 with TRBJ2-3; the D call of TRBD2 is as the table states it, not checked on the DNA. TRBV3-2 is a known pseudogene. The length of the CDR3 is 15 residues. In nucleotides, the CDR3 is TGTGCCAGCAGCCAAGCCCAGCGGGACACAGATACGCAGTATTTT. Its protein is CASSQAQRDTDTQYF.